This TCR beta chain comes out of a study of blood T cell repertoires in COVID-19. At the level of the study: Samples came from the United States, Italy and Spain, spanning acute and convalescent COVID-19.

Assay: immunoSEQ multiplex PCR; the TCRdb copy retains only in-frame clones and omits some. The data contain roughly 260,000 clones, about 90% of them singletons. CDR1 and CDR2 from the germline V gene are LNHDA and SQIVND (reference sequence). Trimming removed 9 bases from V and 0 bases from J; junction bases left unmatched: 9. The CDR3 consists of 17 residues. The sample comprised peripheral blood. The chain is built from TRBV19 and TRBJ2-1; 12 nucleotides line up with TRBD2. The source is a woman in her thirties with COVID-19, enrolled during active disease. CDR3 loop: CASQFGTSGYSYNEQFF. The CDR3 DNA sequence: TGTGCCAGCCAATTCGGGACTAGCGGGTACTCCTACAATGAGCAGTTCTTC.